The rows below give T cell receptor beta chains drawn from one sample of a study of shared clonotypes between healthy human individuals. Data came from immunoSEQ multiplex PCR; TCRdb stores just in-frame clones and leaves some out. Of around 2.3 million clones in the sample, more than 90% were seen once. Input material: naive CD4+ T cells sorted from blood. These receptors all stem from a man younger than 35 in good health. The conserved cysteine and the conserved F or W are not part of the CDR3 here.

V gene: TRBV27; J gene: TRBJ2-3; CDR3 protein: ASSFGTNTDTQY
V gene: TRBV7-9; J gene: TRBJ1-2; CDR3 protein: ASSPGTVSYNYGYT
V gene: TRBV19; J gene: TRBJ1-1; CDR3 protein: ASRGDTEAF
V gene: TRBV19; J gene: TRBJ1-2; CDR3 protein: ASLAGSFGGYT
V gene: TRBV7-6; J gene: TRBJ2-5; CDR3 protein: ASSPGTSAGYGTQY
V gene: TRBV6-5; J gene: TRBJ2-7; CDR3 protein: ASSRGGGLDEQY
V gene: TRBV7-2; J gene: TRBJ1-4; CDR3 protein: ASSLGGENEKLF
V gene: TRBV2; J gene: TRBJ1-3; CDR3 protein: ASSEAGQGAGNTIY
V gene: TRBV6-1; J gene: TRBJ1-2; CDR3 protein: ASSDRPYGYT
V gene: TRBV7-3; J gene: TRBJ2-2; CDR3 protein: ASSLGSGELF
V gene: TRBV6-5; J gene: TRBJ2-3; CDR3 protein: ASSIGTNTDTQY
V gene: TRBV2; J gene: TRBJ1-2; CDR3 protein: ASGQYGYT
V gene: TRBV4-1; J gene: TRBJ1-2; CDR3 protein: ASSQELTIRQGYGYT
V gene: TRBV11-2; J gene: TRBJ2-2; CDR3 protein: ASSLSRWGITGELF
V gene: TRBV18; J gene: TRBJ2-5; CDR3 protein: ASSPAGRETQY
V gene: TRBV7-2; J gene: TRBJ2-7; CDR3 protein: ASSPTGTSGYEQY
V gene: TRBV5-6; J gene: TRBJ1-1; CDR3 protein: ASGGTVNTEAF
V gene: TRBV5-1; J gene: TRBJ2-6; CDR3 protein: ASSPDGASGANVLT
V gene: TRBV28; J gene: TRBJ2-7; CDR3 protein: ASSQWQGSYEQY
V gene: TRBV9; J gene: TRBJ2-5; CDR3 protein: ASSVGGTGQETQY
V gene: TRBV30; J gene: TRBJ1-2; CDR3 protein: AWIPGGSYGYT
V gene: TRBV28; J gene: TRBJ1-2; CDR3 protein: ASRLRGTYGYT
V gene: TRBV13; J gene: TRBJ2-3; CDR3 protein: ASSARQGAKTDTQY
V gene: TRBV10-3; J gene: TRBJ2-3; CDR3 protein: AISGQLADTQY
V gene: TRBV7-2; J gene: TRBJ1-5; CDR3 protein: ASRPPGQHQPQH
V gene: TRBV6-6; J gene: TRBJ1-3; CDR3 protein: ASRTTGEEY
V gene: TRBV4-3; J gene: TRBJ1-2; CDR3 protein: ASSPGQGIYYGYT
V gene: TRBV5-4; J gene: TRBJ1-1; CDR3 protein: ASSFANRGVVTEAF
V gene: TRBV7-9; J gene: TRBJ2-3; CDR3 protein: ASSLGAGGRADTQY
V gene: TRBV6-5; J gene: TRBJ1-1; CDR3 protein: ASSKATENTEAF
V gene: TRBV6-4; J gene: TRBJ1-6; CDR3 protein: ASSSLGEGNSPLH
V gene: TRBV7-2; J gene: TRBJ2-7; CDR3 protein: ASSLMAIGSTEQY
V gene: TRBV10-3; J gene: TRBJ1-4; CDR3 protein: AISESKTVAEKLF
V gene: TRBV5-6; J gene: TRBJ2-3; CDR3 protein: ASSLGTSGSYTDTQY
V gene: TRBV18; J gene: TRBJ2-2; CDR3 protein: ASSPTGGRNTGELF
V gene: TRBV28; J gene: TRBJ2-3; CDR3 protein: ASSVDKTDTQY
V gene: TRBV30; J gene: TRBJ2-7; CDR3 protein: AWSVTGYEQY
V gene: TRBV7-2; J gene: TRBJ1-3; CDR3 protein: ASSLVGTGPGNTIY
V gene: TRBV28; J gene: TRBJ1-2; CDR3 protein: ASRSGDYGYT
V gene: TRBV10-3; J gene: TRBJ2-1; CDR3 protein: AISDAGIRGNEQF
V gene: TRBV9; J gene: TRBJ1-1; CDR3 protein: ASSVDLPGRTEAF
V gene: TRBV6-5; J gene: TRBJ1-1; CDR3 protein: ASSRGTAHTEAF
V gene: TRBV5-6; J gene: TRBJ2-1; CDR3 protein: ASSLVDSDEQF
V gene: TRBV18; J gene: TRBJ1-5; CDR3 protein: ASSPRLSNQPQH
V gene: TRBV6-5; J gene: TRBJ2-7; CDR3 protein: ASHRGNEQY
V gene: TRBV28; J gene: TRBJ1-5; CDR3 protein: ASSSSAGRVGNQPQH
V gene: TRBV5-4; J gene: TRBJ1-5; CDR3 protein: ASSPGRGQVNQPQH
V gene: TRBV11-2; J gene: TRBJ2-5; CDR3 protein: ASSFLYQETQY
V gene: TRBV5-1; J gene: TRBJ1-6; CDR3 protein: ASSLGAYYNSPLH
V gene: TRBV12-5; J gene: TRBJ2-1; CDR3 protein: ASGRDGSPYNEQF
V gene: TRBV11-2; J gene: TRBJ1-5; CDR3 protein: ASSLGINQPQH
V gene: TRBV11-2; J gene: TRBJ2-1; CDR3 protein: ASSRNRAIPF
V gene: TRBV10-3; J gene: TRBJ2-2; CDR3 protein: AISESRTASGELF
V gene: TRBV10-1; J gene: TRBJ2-7; CDR3 protein: ASSESPREDEQY
V gene: TRBV9; J gene: TRBJ2-7; CDR3 protein: ASSVDRGFPYEQY
V gene: TRBV9; J gene: TRBJ2-7; CDR3 protein: ASSVGQEY
V gene: TRBV21-1; J gene: TRBJ2-7; CDR3 protein: ASSKTGRGCHEQY
V gene: TRBV5-4; J gene: TRBJ2-6; CDR3 protein: ASSDDRGVLT
V gene: TRBV6-5; J gene: TRBJ2-1; CDR3 protein: ASNGNMQANEQF